This T cell receptor (beta chain) was documented in a study of Graves' ophthalmopathy and Graves' hyperthyroidism (dated by TCRdb to 2016 to 2019). Notes on the research overall: Peripheral blood samples were taken at the time of initial diagnosis, before any treatment was given. A discovery set of 100 or so patients (around 44 ophthalmopathy, 57 stable hyperthyroidism) was enrolled to explore V-J signatures distinguishing ophthalmopathy from hyperthyroidism. In total, 135 blood samples were TCR-sequenced: under 45 ophthalmopathy, some 72 hyperthyroidism and roughly 17 hyperthyroidism-to-ophthalmopathy patients. An independent validation cohort comprised 18 hyperthyroidism patients and 15 to 17 patients who later progressed from hyperthyroidism to ophthalmopathy. TCR beta repertoire signatures were used to distinguish Graves' ophthalmopathy from Graves' hyperthyroidism and to predict progression to ophthalmopathy. In six hyperthyroidism patients, the T-cell repertoire of thyroid tissue was compared with the T-cell repertoire of blood. Following sampling, methimazole starting at 30 mg daily was administered to hyperthyroidism patients, and high-dose intravenous methylprednisolone was administered to ophthalmopathy patients.

This clonotype has a count of ten or more. There is no known antigen for this receptor. One base away there is no much larger clone; base qualities are not given. Results and caveats for the whole study, not just this receptor: Ophthalmopathy was separated from stable hyperthyroidism by the 13-signature model with roughly 90% sensitivity and 81% to 83% specificity in cross-validation and with 80%/75% in the test set. In validation, the model predicted ophthalmopathy progression with 70.59% sensitivity and approximately 75% specificity; 12 predicted patients were CT-confirmed with GO in a median of approximately 6.5 months. No statistical method was used to predetermine the sample size, and group allocation was not hidden from the investigators. Most expanded thyroid clonotypes with frequency above 0.001 were also detected in blood, suggesting blood repertoires may reflect the thyroid immune response.

Ophthalmopathy patients were characterized by moderately to severely active disease, a Clinical Activity Score of at least 3, a NOSPECS grade of at least 4, and a disease duration under 3 months. Patients with other autoimmune diseases, uncontrolled infections, pregnancy or lactation were excluded from the study. Diagnosis relied on clinical symptoms, serum thyroxine, TRAb, thyroid ultrasound and orbital computed tomography. PBMCs were isolated from 7.5 to 10 ml of fresh peripheral blood by Ficoll-Paque density gradient centrifugation. Trizol reagent was used to extract the total RNA, and its quality was then checked on an Agilent 2100 Bioanalyzer. For repertoire sequencing, the TCR beta CDR3 regions were amplified from RNA transcripts. The first round was an RT-PCR using HTBI primers with the Qiagen OneStep RT-PCR kit, and this first round was followed by a second-round multiplex PCR, then size selection and purification. The libraries underwent paired-end sequencing with 100 bp reads on an Illumina HiSeq2000. In the paper's pipeline: SOAPnuke was used for read processing, and reads with adapters, uncalled bases, a mean Phred below 15, or no exact constant-primer or identifier match were discarded. COPE v1.2.5 was used to merge the high-quality paired reads. Clonotypes were defined as unique nucleotide sequences and were aligned to IMGT TRB V, D and J references using MiTCR v1.1. Only V-J combinations with frequency above 0.0001 were analysed, covering 99% to 99.2% of repertoires. For each V-J combination, a TCR clonal expansion and chaos score was defined as the ratio of F50 clonal expansion to chaos observed in the TCRdist matrix. Features were reduced by Welch's t-statistics and random forest to more than 10 V-J combinations, which fed a naive Bayes classifier. Thyroid-blood repertoire similarity was quantified with the Morisita-Horn index. The raw public reads went through TCRdb reprocessing: fastp at Q25, MiXCR clone calling, in-frame beta chains kept. Rows merge per CDR3 protein into single entries with the most common DNA and genes. TCRdb assigned the V and J calls; the authors' analysis was not used. The sample table records 740,000 or so distinct CDR3 sequences; about 44% of these occur just once. The top ten constitute 35% to 55% of the sample.

Reading from cysteine to phenylalanine, the CDR3 counts 15 amino acids. The CDR3 DNA has 45 bases and is translated from base 1. Per the germline V gene, SGHTA is the CDR1 and FQGTGA is the CDR2. V trim: 3 bases; J trim: 7 bases; unmatched bases: 5. The receptor was isolated from an adult man with Graves' ophthalmopathy. The sample consisted of peripheral blood. Recombination connected TRBV7-3 to TRBJ1-6; 8 middle bases align to TRBD1. The nucleotide sequence reads TGTGCCAGCAGCTTGATAGGACAGGGCAATTCACCCCTCCACTTT. This codes for CASSLIGQGNSPLHF.